The 25 T cell receptor beta chains in this list originate from one sample, sequenced in a study of blood T cells in healthy people across ages. Alongside a J-beta primer mix, a sample-barcoded 5' primer served in a second PCR lasting about 7 to 11 cycles. From the 5' RACE reads, TCRdb called clonotypes with MiXCR, one entry per CDR3 protein. In the table there are about 1.6 million distinct CDR3 sequences, 30% to 40% of which are singletons. Specimen: blood. Receptors were obtained from a woman aged 25 to 45 in good health.

Only a few counts were recorded for this clonotype. The V and J genes are TRBV6-2 or TRBV6-3 and TRBJ2-3, with D perhaps TRBD1 (6 bases). This CDR3 comprises 16 residues. With 2 bases removed from V and 0 bases from J, the gap between germline ends came to 12 bases. Per the germline V gene, CDR1 is MNHEY and CDR2 is SVGEGT. DNA for the CDR3: TGTGCCAGCAGTTACCCACAGGGACCCAGCACAGATACGCAGTATTTT. Residues: CASSYPQGPSTDTQYF.

The chain joins TRBV20-1 to TRBJ2-5; D tentatively reads TRBD1 or TRBD2 (5 bases each). Judging by the DNA end, TRBJ2-7 fits better; the J call may be wrong. From germline, CDR1 is DFQATT and CDR2 SNEGSKA (reference sequence). The CDR3 totals 16 residues. CDR3 sequence: CSARNEFGTGSGEQYF. CDR3 in DNA: TGCAGTGCTAGGAACGAGTTCGGGACGGGGTCGGGCGAGCAGTACTTC.

The chain employs TRBV11-1 and TRBJ2-7; 11 bases align to TRBD1. The J call may not be correct, given that the DNA end is closer to TRBJ2-5. The CDR3 is 16 residues long. Per the germline V gene, CDR1 is SGHAT and CDR2 is FQDESV (reference sequence). Here the CDR3 DNA reads TGTGCCAGCAGCTTACCCGGGACAGGGGGAAAAGAGACCCAGTACTTC. Translated: CASSLPGTGGKETQYF.

The V call is TRBV6-2 or TRBV6-3, the J call TRBJ2-7; D not certain. Germline-derived CDR1 and CDR2 are MNHEY and SVGEGT. The V end lost 6 bases, the J end lost 7 bases, and 25 bases lay between the germline ends. The CDR3 runs 16 residues. This CDR3 reads CASRPLDETSSREQYF. The CDR3 DNA reads TGTGCCAGCAGACCTCTCGACGAGACTTCCTCGAGGGAGCAGTACTTC.

The chain has TRBV29-1 and TRBJ2-7; 15 positions agree with TRBD2. J was trimmed by 4 bases and V by 7 bases; bases with no gene match: 2. The germline V gene encodes CDR1 SQVTM and CDR2 ANQGSEA. The CDR3 has 13 residues. In nucleotides, the CDR3 is TGCAGCGGTGGGACTAGCGGGGGGTACGAGCAGTACTTC. Protein sequence: CSGGTSGGYEQYF.

V and J are TRBV29-1 and TRBJ2-2; D remains ambiguous. Per the germline V gene, CDR1 is SQVTM and CDR2 is ANQGSEA. Trimming stripped 3 bases from V and 3 bases from J, with 8 bases between. CDR3 size: 13 residues. For the CDR3, the DNA is TGCAGCGTTGACAGAAGGGACACCGGGGAGCTGTTTTTT. This sequence encodes CSVDRRDTGELFF.

The rearrangement links TRBV4-1 to TRBJ1-1; no firm D call. CDR1 and CDR2 (germline): MGHRA, YSYEKL. V was trimmed by 2 bases and J by 7 bases, leaving 5 bases between them. The CDR3 contains 11 residues. The CDR3 loop reads CASSQPGEAFF. The CDR3 region has the DNA TGCGCCAGCAGCCAACCTGGTGAAGCTTTCTTT.

The rearrangement joins TRBV6-1 to TRBJ2-7; D unclear. Trimming cost V 0 bases and J 4 bases, with 7 bases left between them. There are 13 residues in the CDR3. The germline CDR1 and CDR2 sequences are MNHNS and SASEGT. CDR3 DNA: TGTGCCAGCAGTGAAGCCAGCTTTTACGAGCAGTACTTC. Its translation is CASSEASFYEQYF.

This chain joins TRBV9 and TRBJ2-1; 8 bases fit TRBD2. J lost 8 bases, V lost 6 bases, and 13 bases had no gene match. The CDR3 totals 15 residues. The germline gives CDR1 SGDLS, CDR2 YYNGEE. The chain's CDR3 is CASNIPGAGGHEQFF. CDR3 DNA: TGTGCCAGCAACATCCCGGGGGCGGGGGGCCATGAGCAGTTCTTC. The entire variable domain, with the rest obtained from reference TRBV9 and TRBJ2-1, is as follows: DSGVTQTPKHLITATGQRVTLRCSPRSGDLSVYWYQQSLDQGLQFLIQYYNGEERAKGNILERFSAQQFPDLHSELNLSSLELGDSALYFCASNIPGAGGHEQFFGPGTRLTVL.

There are a few counts of this clonotype. V is TRBV9 and J is TRBJ2-1, with D possibly TRBD2 on 5 matching bases. Deletions cut 1 base from V and 5 bases from J, with 16 bases between. CDR3 size: 16 residues. Germline assignment: CDR1 SGDLS and CDR2 YYNGEE. CDR3 DNA sequence: TGTGCCAGCAGCGTAACGGGAACTAGTTTGGACAATGAGCAGTTCTTC. It is translated as CASSVTGTSLDNEQFF.

The chain couples TRBV7-9 to TRBJ2-3; TRBD2 agrees at 8 bases. This CDR3 is 15 amino acids long. V was clipped by 4 bases and J by 4 bases; unmatched bases: 7. Germline-derived CDR1 and CDR2 are SEHNR and FQNEAQ (reference sequence). DNA of the CDR3: TGTGCCAGCAGCTCCACCCGAGCGGGAGCAGATACGCAGTATTTT. Translated, it gives CASSSTRAGADTQYF.

Concerning this clonotype: Germline is not matched at one junction end, which may reflect a read error. The chain combines TRBV5-4 with TRBJ2-3; D may be TRBD1 (5 bases). Per the germline V gene, CDR1 is SGHNT and CDR2 is YYREEE (reference sequence). CDR3 length: 15 amino acids. CDR3: CTSRGSDIRTDTQYF. The CDR3 coding sequence is TGTACCAGCAGAGGCTCGGACATTAGGACAGATACGCAGTATTTT.

V and J are TRBV27 and TRBJ2-1, with 11 bases lining up with TRBD2. Germline CDR1 is MNHEY and CDR2 is SMNVEV (reference sequence). V lost 0 bases to trimming and J lost 7 bases; unmatched junction nucleotides: 5. The CDR3 covers 16 residues. CDR3 nucleotides: TGTGCCAGCAGTTTATCGCCGGGACTAGCGGTTAATGAGCAGTTCTTC. It is translated as CASSLSPGLAVNEQFF.

The genes are TRBV6-1 and TRBJ1-1; D is possibly TRBD1 (6 bases). Germline V lookup: CDR1 MNHNS, CDR2 SASEGT. The CDR3 has 17 residues. V was shortened by 6 bases and J by 3 bases, with 23 bases between the two germline ends. The CDR3 protein is CASRRPGRGLMDTEAFF. Here the CDR3 DNA reads TGTGCCAGCAGGCGCCCGGGCAGGGGCTTGATGGACACTGAAGCTTTCTTT.

This clonotype was picked up a small number of times. The J gene is TRBJ1-5, the V gene TRBV7-2; D is unresolved. The germline gives CDR1 SGHTA, CDR2 FQGNSA. CDR3 length: 13 amino acids. Trimming took off 5 bases at V and 10 bases at J, with 15 bases between the two ends. Written as DNA, the CDR3 is TGTGCCAGCAGCCCCTCCCCGTCAAAACCCCAGCATTTT. It translates to CASSPSPSKPQHF.

This clonotype came up a few times. V and J are TRBV4-1 and TRBJ2-1; TRBD2 matches 7 bases. After removal of 2 bases from V and 0 bases from J, the junction contained 16 bases not matched to a gene. CDR3 size: 20 residues. Germline V gene data show CDR1 as MGHRA and CDR2 as YSYEKL. Here the CDR3 DNA reads TGCGCCAGCAGCCAATACCAACACACTAGCGCCGCGAGCTCCTACAATGAGCAGTTCTTC. Its translation: CASSQYQHTSAASSYNEQFF.

This clonotype was detected a few times. The rearrangement joins TRBV18 to TRBJ2-7; 8 nucleotides match TRBD1. This CDR3 has 14 amino acids. In germline, CDR1 is KGHSH, CDR2 LQKENI. With 6 bases clipped from V and 2 bases from J, the junction kept 6 bases outside the gene matches. This chain's CDR3 is CASSGTGFPYEQYF. The DNA of the CDR3 is TGTGCCAGCTCCGGGACAGGTTTTCCCTACGAGCAGTACTTC. The full variable domain, in which reference TRBV18 and TRBJ2-7 provide the parts outside the CDR3, is NAGVMQNPRHLVRRRGQEARLRCSPMKGHSHVYWYRQLPEEGLKFMVYLQKENIIDESGMPKERFSAEFPKEGPSILRIQQVVRGDSAAYFCASSGTGFPYEQYFGPGTRLTVT.

This clonotype was seen only a few times. The CDR3 DNA sequence: TGTGCCAGCTCACCACCGTCCAGGGATGATGCGTATTTT. Its protein product is CASSPPSRDDAYF. This chain connects TRBV18 to TRBJ2-3; TRBD1 is a possible D gene (5 bases). CDR1 is KGHSH and CDR2 is LQKENI in the germline V gene. Trimming removed 0 bases from V and 14 bases from J, with 15 bases in between. The CDR3 length is 13 residues.

This clonotype was counted a few times. This sequence joins TRBV5-4 and TRBJ2-5, with D perhaps matching TRBD1 or TRBD2 (6 bases each). In germline, CDR1 is SGHNT, CDR2 YYREEE (reference sequence). The CDR3 contains 14 residues. Trimming stripped 4 bases from V and 5 bases from J, with 15 bases between. CDR3 bases: TGTGCCAGCAGCGCGACACAGGGACTGGAGACCCAGTACTTC. Translated: CASSATQGLETQYF.

Many counts were recorded for this clonotype. The rearrangement links TRBV4-2 to TRBJ2-1, with 9 bases fitting TRBD2. The CDR3 is made up of 17 amino acids. V dropped 4 bases and J dropped 4; count of bases not matched to a gene: 11. The germline V gene has CDR1 LGHNA and CDR2 YNFKEQ. CDR3 loop: CASSPGGAGGRYNEQFF. The CDR3 nucleotides read TGTGCCAGCAGCCCTGGGGGAGCGGGAGGCAGGTACAATGAGCAGTTCTTC.

This clonotype was counted between two and nine times. CDR3 sequence: CASSLENDGTTDTQYF. The DNA for the CDR3 is TGTGCCAGCAGCTTAGAAAACGACGGAACCACAGATACGCAGTATTTT. The gene calls are TRBV7-9 and TRBJ2-3; D not certain. The CDR3 sequence is 16 residues long. Germline V gene lookup returns CDR1 SEHNR and CDR2 FQNEAQ (reference sequence). The V end was cut by 1 base, the J end by 2 bases, with 13 bases between. Variable domain in full (rest from reference TRBV7-9 and TRBJ2-3): DTGVSQNPRHKITKRGQNVTFRCDPISEHNRLYWYRQTLGQGPEFLTYFQNEAQLEKSRLLSDRFSAERPKGSFSTLEIQRTEQGDSAMYLCASSLENDGTTDTQYFGPGTRLTVL.

The J gene is TRBJ2-7, the V gene TRBV12-3 or TRBV12-4, with D possibly matching TRBD1 (6 bases). The CDR3 is 15 amino acids. With 4 bases removed from V and 5 bases from J, the gap between germline ends came to 18 bases. The CDR3 spells CASSYRVSSSDEQYF. CDR3 DNA: TGTGCCAGCAGTTACAGGGTCTCGAGCTCGGACGAGCAGTACTTC.

The chain has TRBV29-1 and TRBJ1-5; a weak D match, TRBD1 (6 bases). The germline V and J ends were trimmed by 7 bases and 2 bases, with 15 bases remaining between them. The germline V gene has CDR1 SQVTM and CDR2 ANQGSEA. The CDR3 sequence is 14 residues long. In DNA form, the CDR3 reads TGCAGCGCCGGGGGGGCCGGCGGCAATCAGCCCCAGCATTTT. It is translated as CSAGGAGGNQPQHF.

This rearrangement joins TRBV10-3 to TRBJ1-5; D remains unclear. There are 14 residues in the CDR3. Trimming removed 0 bases from V and 7 bases from J, with 10 bases in between. From germline, CDR1 is ENHRY and CDR2 SYGVKD. The CDR3 bases are TGTGCCATCAGTGAGTCTCAAGGTGTCCAGCCCCAGCATTTT. This sequence encodes CAISESQGVQPQHF.

In regard to this clonotype: The junction differs from germline at one of its ends, possibly a read error. The chain links TRBV20-1 to TRBJ2-3; 8 bases are shared with TRBD2. This CDR3 is 15 amino acids long. Per the germline V gene, CDR1 is DFQATT and CDR2 is SNEGSKA (reference sequence). The chain's CDR3 is CSVLLPRTSTDTRYF. The CDR3 coding sequence is TGCAGTGTCCTACTACCCAGGACTAGCACAGATACGCGGTATTTT.